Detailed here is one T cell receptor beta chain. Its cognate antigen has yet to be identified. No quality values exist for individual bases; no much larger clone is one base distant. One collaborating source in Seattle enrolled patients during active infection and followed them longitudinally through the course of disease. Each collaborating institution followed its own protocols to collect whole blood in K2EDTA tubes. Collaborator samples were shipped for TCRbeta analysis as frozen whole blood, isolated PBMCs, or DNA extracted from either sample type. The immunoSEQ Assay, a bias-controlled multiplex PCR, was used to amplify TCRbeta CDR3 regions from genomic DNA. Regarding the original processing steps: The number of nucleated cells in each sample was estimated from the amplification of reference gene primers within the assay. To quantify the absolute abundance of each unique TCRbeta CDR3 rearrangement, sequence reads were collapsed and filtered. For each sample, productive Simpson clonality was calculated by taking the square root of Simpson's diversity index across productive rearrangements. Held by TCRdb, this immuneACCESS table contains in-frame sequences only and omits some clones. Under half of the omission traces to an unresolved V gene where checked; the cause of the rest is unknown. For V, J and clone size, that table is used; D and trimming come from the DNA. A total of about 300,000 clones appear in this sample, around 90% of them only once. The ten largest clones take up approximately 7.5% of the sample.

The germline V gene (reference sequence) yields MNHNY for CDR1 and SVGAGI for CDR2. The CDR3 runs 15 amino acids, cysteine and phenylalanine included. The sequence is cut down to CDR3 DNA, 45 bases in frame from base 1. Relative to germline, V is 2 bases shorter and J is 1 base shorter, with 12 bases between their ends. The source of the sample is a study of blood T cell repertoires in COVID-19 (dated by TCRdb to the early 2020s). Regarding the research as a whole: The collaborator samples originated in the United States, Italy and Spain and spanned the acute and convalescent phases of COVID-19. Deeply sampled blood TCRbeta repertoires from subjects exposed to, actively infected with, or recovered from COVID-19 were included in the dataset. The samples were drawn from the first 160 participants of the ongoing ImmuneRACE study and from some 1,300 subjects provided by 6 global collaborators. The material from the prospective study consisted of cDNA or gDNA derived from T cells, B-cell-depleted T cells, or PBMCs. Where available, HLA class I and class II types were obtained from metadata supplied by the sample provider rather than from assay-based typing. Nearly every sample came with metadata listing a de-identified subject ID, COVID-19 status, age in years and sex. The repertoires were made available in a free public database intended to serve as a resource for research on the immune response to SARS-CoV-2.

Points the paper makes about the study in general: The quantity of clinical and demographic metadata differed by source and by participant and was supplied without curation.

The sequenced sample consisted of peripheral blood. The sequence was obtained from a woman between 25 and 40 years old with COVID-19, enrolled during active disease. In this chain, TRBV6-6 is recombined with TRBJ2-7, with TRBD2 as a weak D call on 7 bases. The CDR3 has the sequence CASSYGGGESYEQYF. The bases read TGTGCCAGCAGTTACGGCGGGGGCGAATCCTACGAGCAGTACTTC.